These 29 T cell receptor beta chains share one sample of origin, sequenced in a study of control samples from healthy donors and cancer patients. Clones were read by immunoSEQ multiplex PCR, and TCRdb kept only the in-frame ones, dropping some. In the table there are fewer than 70,000 clones, about 85% of which are singletons. Sequenced input: PBMCs. The receptor source for this set is a man aged 55-75 years with head and neck cancer.

V usage is TRBV3-1 (or the pseudogene TRBV3-2) and J usage is TRBJ2-3, with D possibly being TRBD1 or TRBD2 (6 bases each). V lost 5 bases to trimming and J lost 6 bases, with 18 bases between them. This CDR3 is 15 amino acids long. Germline CDR1 LGHDT, CDR2 YNNKEL (reference sequence). Here the CDR3 reads CASSESRSGADTQYF. The DNA of the CDR3 is TGTGCCAGCAGCGAATCCCGCTCGGGGGCCGATACGCAGTATTTT.

This chain joins TRBV9 and TRBJ2-5, with D perhaps matching TRBD1 (5 bases). The V gene lost 1 base and the J gene lost 5 bases, with 12 bases spanning the gap. The CDR3 runs 14 residues. Per the germline V gene, CDR1 is SGDLS and CDR2 is YYNGEE. The CDR3 DNA reads TGTGCCAGCAGCGTAAGGGGTGATGGTGAGACCCAGTACTTC. Its protein product is CASSVRGDGETQYF.

This rearrangement joins TRBV3-1 (or the pseudogene TRBV3-2) to TRBJ2-6, with D hard to call. The CDR3 has 16 amino acids. Germline loops: CDR1 LGHDT, CDR2 YNNKEL (reference sequence). Trimming pared 0 bases from V and 2 bases from J, leaving 8 bases between. In DNA form, the CDR3 reads TGTGCCAGCAGCCAAGATAGACGGGCTGGGGCCAACGTCCTGACTTTC. Translated: CASSQDRRAGANVLTF.

The chain carries TRBV5-1 and TRBJ2-6; TRBD2 is a possible D gene (5 bases). Germline CDR1 SGHRS, CDR2 YFSETQ. The V end was cut by 0 bases, the J end by 4 bases, with 14 bases between. The CDR3 loop spans 17 amino acids. The CDR3 loop is CASSLANPSGGANVLTF. The CDR3 nucleotides read TGCGCCAGCAGCTTGGCCAACCCCTCGGGAGGGGCCAACGTCCTGACTTTC.

Only a few counts were recorded for this clone. The gene calls are TRBV5-6 and TRBJ2-3; 9 bases fit TRBD1. J lost 6 bases, V lost 3 bases, and 5 bases had no gene match. The CDR3 spans 14 residues. Per germline, CDR1 SGHDT and CDR2 YYEEEE. Written as DNA, the CDR3 is TGTGCCAGCAGCTCCGGGACAGGGATGGATACGCAGTATTTT. Translating gives CASSSGTGMDTQYF.

This clone was seen only once. The rearrangement links TRBV5-8 to TRBJ2-1, with 10 bases matching TRBD2. Germline V gives CDR1 SGHTS, CDR2 YDEGEE. The CDR3 covers 14 residues. J gave up 7 bases and V 1 base, and 2 bases lay outside the gene matches. The CDR3 DNA is TGTGCCAGCAGCTTGCGAGCGGGAGGGAATGAGCAGTTCTTC. Its protein product is CASSLRAGGNEQFF.

This clone was counted a single time. V gene TRBV5-4 combines with J gene TRBJ1-2; 7 bases map to TRBD1. In germline, CDR1 is SGHNT, CDR2 YYREEE (reference sequence). There are 16 residues in the CDR3. The trim removed 0 bases at V and 2 bases at J, leaving 7 bases unmatched. Here the CDR3 DNA reads TGTGCCAGCAGCTTGGGGGGGGACAGATTAAACTATGGCTACACCTTC. Its protein is CASSLGGDRLNYGYTF.

This chain joins TRBV4-3 and TRBJ2-3, with D perhaps matching TRBD1 (5 bases). The CDR3 is 15 residues long. V was trimmed by 2 bases and J by 0 bases, leaving 9 bases between them. CDR1 and CDR2 (germline): LGHNA, YSLEER. As DNA, the CDR3 is TGCGCCAGCAGCCAATACAGGTCGAGCACAGATACGCAGTATTTT. This sequence encodes CASSQYRSSTDTQYF.

The V and J genes are TRBV15 and TRBJ1-4, with D possibly being TRBD1 (6 bases). The germline V and J ends were trimmed by 0 bases and 3 bases, with 14 bases remaining between them. Germline loops: CDR1 LNHNV, CDR2 YYDKDF (reference sequence). There are 17 residues in the CDR3. The CDR3 here is CATSRDLPDRSNEKLFF. The CDR3 DNA reads as TGTGCCACCAGCAGAGATTTACCGGACAGATCTAATGAAAAACTGTTTTTT. Full variable domain (remainder filled in from reference TRBV15 and TRBJ1-4): DAMVIQNPRYQVTQFGKPVTLSCSQTLNHNVMYWYQQKSSQAPKLLFHYYDKDFNNEADTPDNFQSRRPNTSFCFLDIRSPGLGDTAMYLCATSRDLPDRSNEKLFFGSGTQLSVL.

The rearrangement links TRBV6-2 or TRBV6-3 to TRBJ2-1; TRBD2 matches 10 bases. Germline CDR1 reads MNHEY; CDR2 reads SVGEGT. The length of the CDR3 is 19 residues. V lost 5 bases and J lost 6; bases outside the gene matches: 19. CDR3 DNA: TGTGCCAGCAGTCCCCGCGGTAGCGGGGGGCTCAGGATTGGCAATGAGCAGTTCTTC. Its protein is CASSPRGSGGLRIGNEQFF.

This clone appeared a single time. The chain has TRBV6-5 and TRBJ1-1; D ambiguous. The CDR3 spans 14 residues. CDR1 is MNHEY and CDR2 is SVGAGI in the germline V gene. V was pared by 6 bases and J by 0 bases, with 11 bases between. The CDR3 DNA reads TGTGCCAGCAGGCCACGAGGCCTGAACACTGAAGCTTTCTTT. It encodes CASRPRGLNTEAFF.

This sequence joins TRBV10-3 and TRBJ2-3; TRBD2 is a possible D gene (6 bases). V shed 3 bases and J shed 6 bases, with 16 bases lying between them. The CDR3 has 15 amino acids. CDR1 and CDR2 from the germline V gene are ENHRY and SYGVKD. The CDR3: CAISDPEGGGDTQYF. Written as DNA, the CDR3 is TGTGCCATCAGTGATCCGGAGGGTGGTGGGGATACGCAGTATTTT.

The rearrangement joins TRBV24-1 to TRBJ1-1; 8 bases are a match to TRBD1. Germline V gene sequence: CDR1 KGHDR, CDR2 SFDVKD. CDR3 length: 16 amino acids. V shed 2 bases, J shed 3 bases, and the junction held 7 bases outside the gene matches. The CDR3 nucleotides read TGTGCCACCAGTGATTCAGGGGGCGATGGGTACACTGAAGCTTTCTTT. It codes for CATSDSGGDGYTEAFF.

In nucleotides, the CDR3 is TGTGCCAGCAGTCTGACTGCTATCGGCAATCAGCCCCAGCATTTT. It yields the protein CASSLTAIGNQPQHF. V and J are TRBV27 and TRBJ1-5, with D uncertain. The germline CDR1 and CDR2 sequences are MNHEY and SMNVEV (reference sequence). V lost 5 bases, J lost 2 bases, and 13 bases lay in between. CDR3 length: 15 amino acids.

The chain is built from TRBV6-6 and TRBJ2-2, with D unclear. Germline CDR1 reads MNHNY; CDR2 reads SVGAGI (reference sequence). V lost 7 bases and J lost 6, with 12 bases in between. This CDR3 spans 13 amino acids. CDR3 in amino acids: CASTPPPPGELFF. The CDR3 DNA reads TGTGCCAGCACCCCACCCCCTCCCGGGGAGCTGTTTTTT.

The chain recombines TRBV9 with TRBJ1-3; the D gene is possibly TRBD1 (5 bases). V lost 5 bases to trimming and J lost 3 bases, with 12 bases between them. Germline assignment: CDR1 SGDLS and CDR2 YYNGEE. The CDR3 length is 14 residues. CDR3 amino acids: CASSAGRGGNTIYF. The CDR3 bases are TGTGCCAGCAGTGCGGGGAGGGGTGGAAACACCATATATTTT.

V is TRBV7-9 and J is TRBJ2-1; D call uncertain. V gave up 5 bases and J gave up 3 bases, with 17 bases separating them. Germline CDR1 is SEHNR and CDR2 is FQNEAQ (reference sequence). This CDR3 is 16 amino acids long. The CDR3 bases are TGTGCCAGCAGCCCCCCCCTAGTTTATGGCTACAATGAGCAGTTCTTC. This gives the protein CASSPPLVYGYNEQFF.

V is TRBV10-1 and J is TRBJ2-3; 13 positions agree with TRBD2. The CDR3 runs to 17 residues. V lost 3 bases, J lost 2 bases, and 5 bases stayed unmatched. The germline V gene has CDR1 WNHNN and CDR2 SYGVQD (reference sequence). The CDR3 region is CASSDGTSGAPTDTQYF. As DNA, the CDR3 is TGCGCCAGCAGTGACGGGACTAGCGGGGCCCCCACAGATACGCAGTATTTT.

The chain links TRBV29-1 to TRBJ2-1; 9 bases agree with TRBD1. The germline V gene encodes CDR1 SQVTM and CDR2 ANQGSEA. The CDR3 length is 14 residues. Trimming took 6 bases from V and 8 from J; bases not matched to a gene: 11. CDR3 region: CSVAGDRAAHEQFF. DNA for the CDR3: TGCAGCGTCGCCGGGGACAGGGCGGCCCATGAGCAGTTCTTC.

CDR3 DNA sequence: TGTGCCAGCAGTGAAGGCAGGGCGAGCAATCAGCCCCAGCATTTT. Protein product: CASSEGRASNQPQHF. The chain has TRBV2 and TRBJ1-5, with a weak D call TRBD1 (5 bases). Germline CDR1 reads SNHLY; CDR2 reads FYNNEI. The CDR3 loop spans 15 amino acids. V was trimmed by 1 base and J by 1 base, leaving 8 bases between them.

V usage is TRBV9 and J usage is TRBJ1-1; no reliable D call. Germline-derived CDR1 and CDR2 are SGDLS and YYNGEE. V lost 4 bases to trimming and J lost 1 base, with 11 bases between them. This CDR3 region has 14 residues. CDR3 region: CASSLGLPNTEAFF. CDR3 nucleotides: TGTGCCAGCAGCCTTGGACTGCCGAACACTGAAGCTTTCTTT.

V gene TRBV5-1 combines with J gene TRBJ1-1; the D is unclear. Germline CDR1 reads SGHRS; CDR2 reads YFSETQ. This CDR3 has 14 residues. The V end lost 4 bases, the J end lost 5 bases, and 15 bases lay between the germline ends. The CDR3 DNA reads TGCGCCAGCAGCCCACGAGAGGAGAGGACTGAAGCTTTCTTT. Amino acid sequence: CASSPREERTEAFF.

The chain is built from TRBV7-2 and TRBJ1-6; no firm D call. This CDR3 is built from 16 residues. Germline assignment: CDR1 SGHTA and CDR2 FQGNSA. Deletions cut 2 bases from V and 7 bases from J, with 15 bases between. CDR3: CASSLRGRGGNSPLHF. The CDR3 coding sequence is TGTGCCAGCAGCTTAAGAGGACGTGGCGGGAATTCACCCCTCCACTTT.

CDR3 region: CASSQELGTGDNTGELFF. CDR3 coding DNA: TGTGCCAGCAGCCAAGAGTTAGGGACAGGGGATAACACCGGGGAGCTGTTTTTT. The chain recombines TRBV4-2 with TRBJ2-2, with 10 positions matching TRBD1. Germline CDR1 reads LGHNA; CDR2 reads YNFKEQ. CDR3 length: 18 amino acids. V gave up 0 bases and J gave up 2 bases; unmatched junction bases: 6.

V gene TRBV14 combines with J gene TRBJ1-5; D is uncertain. This CDR3 region has 14 residues. V lost 4 bases, J lost 7 bases, and 14 bases lay in between. Germline loops: CDR1 SGHDN, CDR2 FVKESK. CDR3 DNA: TGTGCCAGCAGCCCCGCCGGAACTAGCCAGCCCCAGCATTTT. This encodes CASSPAGTSQPQHF. The full variable domain, in which reference TRBV14 and TRBJ1-5 provide the parts outside the CDR3, is EAGVTQFPSHSVIEKGQTVTLRCDPISGHDNLYWYRRVMGKEIKFLLHFVKESKQDESGMPNNRFLAERTGGTYSTLKVQPAELEDSGVYFCASSPAGTSQPQHFGDGTRLSIL.

This clone was counted only a few times. The V gene is TRBV9, the J gene TRBJ1-1, with D uncertain. Germline values: CDR1 SGDLS, CDR2 YYNGEE. The CDR3 spans 14 residues. V lost 7 bases, J lost 1 base, and 14 bases lay in between. CDR3 loop: CASSPGSRNTEAFF. CDR3 nucleotide sequence: TGTGCCAGCTCCCCGGGGTCCAGGAACACTGAAGCTTTCTTT.

The V call is TRBV27, the J call TRBJ1-6; the D is unclear. The CDR3 loop spans 12 amino acids. The V end was cut by 3 bases, the J end by 6 bases, with 3 bases between. Germline V gives CDR1 MNHEY, CDR2 SMNVEV (reference sequence). The chain's CDR3 is CASSFSNSPLHF. The CDR3 DNA follows: TGTGCCAGCAGTTTTAGTAATTCACCCCTCCACTTT.

The genes are TRBV29-1 and TRBJ2-5; D is possibly TRBD2 (5 bases). There are 15 residues in the CDR3. The V gene's germline CDR1 is SQVTM and CDR2 ANQGSEA. The V gene lost 7 bases and the J gene lost 5 bases, with 23 bases spanning the gap. The CDR3 sequence: CSAEGPDCLQETQYF. The CDR3 bases are TGCAGCGCCGAAGGTCCGGACTGCTTGCAGGAGACCCAGTACTTC.

This clone has only one observation. The rearrangement joins TRBV7-6 to TRBJ2-7; no firm D call. CDR1 and CDR2 (germline): SGHVS, FNYEAQ. Trimming took off 0 bases at V and 5 bases at J, with 14 bases between the two ends. The CDR3 has 15 amino acids. This CDR3 reads CASSLADGSLDEQYF. CDR3 sequence (DNA): TGTGCCAGCAGCTTAGCCGACGGCTCCCTGGACGAGCAGTACTTC.